Listed below are T cell receptor beta chains from one sample, sequenced in a study of blood T cell repertoires in COVID-19. Measured with immunoSEQ multiplex PCR; TCRdb has only the in-frame clones, and not every one. The sample has roughly 120,000 clones, 70% to 80% seen once. The specimen sequenced was peripheral blood. Receptors originate from a man aged 50 or older with acute or convalescent COVID-19. Both conserved end residues are part of each CDR3. Each record gives: J gene, clone size, CDR3 length, V gene, D gene, CDR3 protein, CDR3 DNA. The D gene is left open where the match is weak. Only some rows state a clone size, as once, few, many or a class for expanded clones.

J: TRBJ2-7
size: NA
length: 15
V: TRBV4-1
D: NA
CDR3: CASSQDGAPFYEQYF
DNA: TGCGCCAGCAGCCAAGACGGAGCTCCCTTCTACGAGCAGTACTTC

J: TRBJ1-5
size: NA
length: 15
V: TRBV15
D: NA
CDR3: CATSRDSGIARPQHF
DNA: TGTGCCACCAGCAGAGATTCGGGGATCGCACGGCCCCAGCATTTT

J: TRBJ1-2
size: NA
length: 16
V: TRBV28
D: TRBD1
CDR3: CASSSPGQGYAYGYTF
DNA: TGTGCCAGCAGTTCCCCGGGACAGGGGTATGCCTATGGCTACACCTTC

J: TRBJ1-1
size: NA
length: 13
V: TRBV12-3/TRBV12-4
D: NA
CDR3: CASSPRLNTEAFF
DNA: TGTGCCAGCAGTCCCAGGCTGAACACTGAAGCTTTCTTT

J: TRBJ1-3
size: NA
length: 15
V: TRBV15
D: NA
CDR3: CATSRDRLGGNTIYF
DNA: TGTGCCACCAGCAGAGATCGACTAGGTGGAAACACCATATATTTT

J: TRBJ1-5
size: once
length: 15
V: TRBV3-1/TRBV3-2
D: NA
CDR3: CASSQGVNSNQPQHF
DNA: TGTGCCAGCAGCCAAGGTGTTAATAGCAATCAGCCCCAGCATTTT

J: TRBJ1-2
size: once
length: 15
V: TRBV6-4
D: NA
CDR3: CASSVEAGVNYGYTF
DNA: TGTGCCAGCAGTGTCGAGGCAGGGGTTAACTATGGCTACACCTTC

J: TRBJ1-4
size: NA
length: 15
V: TRBV9
D: NA
CDR3: CASSAPSGRGEKLFF
DNA: TGTGCCAGCAGCGCACCCTCGGGCCGGGGAGAAAAACTGTTTTTT

J: TRBJ2-1
size: NA
length: 17
V: TRBV9
D: NA
CDR3: CASSGGGGVVSYNEQFF
DNA: TGTGCCAGCAGCGGAGGAGGAGGGGTAGTTTCCTACAATGAGCAGTTCTTC

J: TRBJ2-7
size: NA
length: 13
V: TRBV6-2/TRBV6-3
D: NA
CDR3: CASSYNGGYEQYF
DNA: TGTGCCAGCAGTTATAATGGAGGCTACGAGCAGTACTTC

J: TRBJ2-6
size: NA
length: 16
V: TRBV29-1
D: TRBD1
CDR3: CSVIGQESSGANVLTF
DNA: TGCAGCGTTATAGGACAGGAAAGCTCTGGGGCCAACGTCCTGACTTTC

J: TRBJ2-2
size: few
length: 16
V: TRBV9
D: NA
CDR3: CASSPRDTPNTGELFF
DNA: TGTGCCAGCAGCCCCCGGGACACACCGAACACCGGGGAGCTGTTTTTT

J: TRBJ1-1
size: NA
length: 17
V: TRBV25-1
D: NA
CDR3: CASSESPQGGRNTEAFF
DNA: TGTGCCAGCAGTGAATCCCCTCAGGGAGGGAGGAACACTGAAGCTTTCTTT

J: TRBJ1-3
size: NA
length: 14
V: TRBV29-1
D: TRBD1
CDR3: CSVEDRASGNTIYF
DNA: TGCAGCGTTGAGGACAGGGCGTCTGGAAACACCATATATTTT

J: TRBJ1-1
size: few
length: 15
V: TRBV19
D: TRBD1
CDR3: CASSFLGQGGTEAFF
DNA: TGTGCCAGTAGTTTCCTGGGACAGGGTGGCACTGAAGCTTTCTTT

J: TRBJ2-1
size: few
length: 12
V: TRBV28
D: TRBD1
CDR3: CASSGTGRKQFF
DNA: TGTGCCAGCAGTGGGACAGGGCGCAAGCAGTTCTTC

J: TRBJ2-3
size: NA
length: 13
V: TRBV6-4
D: TRBD2
CDR3: CASSRLAEDTQYF
DNA: TGTGCCAGCAGCCGACTAGCGGAAGATACGCAGTATTTT

J: TRBJ1-2
size: once
length: 13
V: TRBV5-4
D: NA
CDR3: CASSSTGEFGYTF
DNA: TGTGCCAGCAGCTCGACGGGGGAGTTCGGCTACACCTTC

J: TRBJ1-5
size: NA
length: 14
V: TRBV5-1
D: NA
CDR3: CASSAGFTGQPQHF
DNA: TGCGCCAGCAGCGCTGGTTTTACAGGTCAGCCCCAGCATTTT

J: TRBJ1-4
size: once
length: 13
V: TRBV19
D: NA
CDR3: CASSSTAQGNLFF
DNA: TGTGCCAGTAGTTCTACGGCCCAGGGAAATCTGTTTTTT

J: TRBJ2-7
size: NA
length: 14
V: TRBV9
D: NA
CDR3: CASSVDSGQYEQYF
DNA: TGTGCCAGCAGCGTAGATTCAGGGCAGTACGAGCAGTACTTC

J: TRBJ1-4
size: few
length: 15
V: TRBV21-1
D: NA
CDR3: CASSLRHPTTEKLFF
DNA: TGTGCCAGCAGCCTGAGACACCCTACCACCGAAAAACTGTTTTTT

J: TRBJ2-3
size: NA
length: 15
V: TRBV5-1
D: TRBD1
CDR3: CASSIQGASTDTQYF
DNA: TGCGCCAGCAGCATACAGGGGGCTAGCACAGATACGCAGTATTTT

J: TRBJ2-7
size: NA
length: 14
V: TRBV27
D: TRBD1
CDR3: CASSRVQGAHEQYF
DNA: TGTGCCAGCAGTCGCGTCCAGGGGGCACACGAGCAGTACTTC

J: TRBJ2-6
size: NA
length: 16
V: TRBV19
D: TRBD1
CDR3: CASSRQGSPGANVLTF
DNA: TGTGCCAGTAGTAGACAGGGAAGCCCTGGGGCCAACGTCCTGACTTTC

J: TRBJ2-1
size: few
length: 17
V: TRBV4-1
D: TRBD2
CDR3: CASSQDGTSGSRHEQFF
DNA: TGCGCCAGCAGCCAAGATGGGACTAGCGGGAGTAGGCATGAGCAGTTCTTC

J: TRBJ2-2
size: few
length: 19
V: TRBV7-9
D: TRBD2
CDR3: CASSLAANRGLATAGELFF
DNA: TGTGCCAGCAGCTTAGCCGCCAACCGGGGACTAGCGACGGCCGGGGAGCTGTTTTTT

J: TRBJ2-6
size: NA
length: 15
V: TRBV5-4
D: NA
CDR3: CASSLGLSGANVLTF
DNA: TGTGCCAGCAGCTTGGGTCTCTCTGGGGCCAACGTCCTGACTTTC

J: TRBJ2-1
size: NA
length: 18
V: TRBV5-8
D: NA
CDR3: CASSALPFDVDSIYEQFF
DNA: TGTGCCAGCAGCGCACTCCCCTTTGATGTAGACAGTATCTATGAACAGTTCTTC